This paragraph reports one T cell receptor (beta chain). Germline V CDR1 and CDR2: SGHRS, YFSETQ. The V and J ends lost 4 bases and 3 bases respectively, with 13 bases between them. The CDR3 runs to 14 residues. The data derive from a study of blood T cell repertoires in COVID-19. In the authors' workflow: From reference gene primer amplification, estimates of nucleated cell counts were derived. The protocol was immunoSEQ multiplex PCR, while the TCRdb copy is restricted to in-frame clones and leaves out a portion. From that table come the V and J calls and clone size; the DNA was used to work out D and trimming. This sample carries about 140,000 clones, about 83% of them seen once, and the ten largest clones take around 17%.

The sample was peripheral blood. V gene TRBV5-1 combines with J gene TRBJ1-1, with a possible D match to TRBD1 (6 bases). The source is a man between 50 and 59 years old with acute or convalescent COVID-19. The DNA of the CDR3 is TGCGCCAGCAGCCTCCGGGACATGCACACTGAAGCTTTCTTT. Protein product: CASSLRDMHTEAFF.